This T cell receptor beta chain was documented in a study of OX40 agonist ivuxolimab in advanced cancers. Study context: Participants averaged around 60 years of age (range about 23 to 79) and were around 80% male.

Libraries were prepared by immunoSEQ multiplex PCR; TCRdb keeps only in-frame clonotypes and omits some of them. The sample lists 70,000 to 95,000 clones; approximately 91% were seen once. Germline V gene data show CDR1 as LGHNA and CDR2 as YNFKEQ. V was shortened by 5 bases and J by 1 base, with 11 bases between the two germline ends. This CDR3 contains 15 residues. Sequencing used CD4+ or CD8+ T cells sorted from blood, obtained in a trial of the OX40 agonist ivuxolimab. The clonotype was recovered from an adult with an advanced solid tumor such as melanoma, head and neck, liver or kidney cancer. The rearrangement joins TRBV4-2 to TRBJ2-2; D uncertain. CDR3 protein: CASSFDSGNTGELFF. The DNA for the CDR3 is TGTGCCAGCAGCTTTGACTCAGGGAACACCGGGGAGCTGTTTTTT.